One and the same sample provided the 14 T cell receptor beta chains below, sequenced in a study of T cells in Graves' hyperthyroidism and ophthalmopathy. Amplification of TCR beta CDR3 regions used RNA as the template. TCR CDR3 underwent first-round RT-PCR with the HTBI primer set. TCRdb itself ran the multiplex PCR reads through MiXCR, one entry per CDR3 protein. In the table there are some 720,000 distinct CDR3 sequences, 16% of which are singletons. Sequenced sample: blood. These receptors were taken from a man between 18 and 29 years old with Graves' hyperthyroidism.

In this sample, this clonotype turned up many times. Written as DNA, the CDR3 is TGTGCCGGGAACCCCGGGAGCACAGATACGCAGTATTTT. Translation: CAGNPGSTDTQYF. V usage is TRBV12-3 or TRBV12-4 and J usage is TRBJ2-3; the D is unclear. The V and J ends lost 11 bases and 0 bases respectively, with 12 bases between them. This CDR3 region has 13 residues.

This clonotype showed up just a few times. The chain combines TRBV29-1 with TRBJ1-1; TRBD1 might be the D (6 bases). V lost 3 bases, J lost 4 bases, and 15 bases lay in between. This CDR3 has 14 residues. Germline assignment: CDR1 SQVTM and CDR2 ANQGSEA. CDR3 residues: CSVEGAPFVTEAFF. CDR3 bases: TGCAGCGTTGAGGGGGCGCCATTTGTCACTGAAGCTTTCTTT.

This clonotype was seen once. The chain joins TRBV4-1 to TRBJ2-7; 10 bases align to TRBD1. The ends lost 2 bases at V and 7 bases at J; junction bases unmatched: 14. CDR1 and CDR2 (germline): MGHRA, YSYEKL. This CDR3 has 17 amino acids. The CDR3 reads CASSQFTGTGASREQYF. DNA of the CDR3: TGCGCCAGCAGCCAATTCACCGGGACAGGGGCCTCTAGGGAGCAGTACTTC.

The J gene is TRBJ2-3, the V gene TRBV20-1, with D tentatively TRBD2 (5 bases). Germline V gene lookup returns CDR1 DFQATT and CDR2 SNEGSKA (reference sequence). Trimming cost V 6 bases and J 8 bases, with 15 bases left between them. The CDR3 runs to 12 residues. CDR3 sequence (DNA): TGCAGTGCCCCCAGCGGTGAGGTTACGCAGTATTTT. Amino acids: CSAPSGEVTQYF.

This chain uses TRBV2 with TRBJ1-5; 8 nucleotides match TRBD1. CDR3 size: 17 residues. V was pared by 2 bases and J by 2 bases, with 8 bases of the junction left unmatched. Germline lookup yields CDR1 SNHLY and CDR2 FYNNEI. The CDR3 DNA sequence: TGTGCCAGCAGTGAACAGGGGGCTAGTTATGGCAATCAGCCCCAGCATTTT. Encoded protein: CASSEQGASYGNQPQHF.

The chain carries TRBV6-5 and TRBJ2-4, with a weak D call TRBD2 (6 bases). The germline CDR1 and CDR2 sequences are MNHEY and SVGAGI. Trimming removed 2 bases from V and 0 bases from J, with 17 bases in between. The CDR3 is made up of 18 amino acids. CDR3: CASSYGSGQATAKNIQYF. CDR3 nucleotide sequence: TGTGCCAGCAGTTACGGGAGCGGGCAGGCGACAGCCAAAAACATTCAGTACTTC.

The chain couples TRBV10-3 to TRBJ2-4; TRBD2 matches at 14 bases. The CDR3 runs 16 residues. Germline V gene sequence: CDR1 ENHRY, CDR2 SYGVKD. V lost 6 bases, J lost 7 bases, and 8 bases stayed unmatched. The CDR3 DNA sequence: TGTGCCATCAGCCAGGGACTAGCGGGAGAGACTAACATTCAGTACTTC. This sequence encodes CAISQGLAGETNIQYF.

CDR3 residues: CASSRGTGEFF. CDR3 nucleotide sequence: TGTGCCAGCAGCCGGGGGACAGGGGAGTTCTTC. The rearrangement links TRBV5-5 to TRBJ2-1; TRBD1 matches at 10 bases. This CDR3 contains 11 residues. CDR1 and CDR2 (germline): SGHKS, YYEKEE (reference sequence). The V gene end was trimmed by 4 bases and the J gene end by 14 bases; junction bases not matched to a gene: 3.

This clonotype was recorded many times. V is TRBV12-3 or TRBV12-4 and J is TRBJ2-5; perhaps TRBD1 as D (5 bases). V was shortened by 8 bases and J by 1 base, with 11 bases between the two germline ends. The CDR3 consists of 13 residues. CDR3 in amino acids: CASLRVLQETQYF. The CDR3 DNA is TGTGCCAGCCTCAGGGTGCTCCAAGAGACCCAGTACTTC.

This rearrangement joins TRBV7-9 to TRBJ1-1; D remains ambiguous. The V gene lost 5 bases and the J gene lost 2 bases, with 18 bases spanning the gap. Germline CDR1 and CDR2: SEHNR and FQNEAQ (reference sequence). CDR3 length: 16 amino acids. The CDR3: CASSVISSAGNTEAFF. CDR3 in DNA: TGTGCCAGCAGCGTCATTTCCTCTGCAGGAAACACTGAAGCTTTCTTT. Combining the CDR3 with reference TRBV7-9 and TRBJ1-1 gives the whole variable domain DTGVSQNPRHKITKRGQNVTFRCDPISEHNRLYWYRQTLGQGPEFLTYFQNEAQLEKSRLLSDRFSAERPKGSFSTLEIQRTEQGDSAMYLCASSVISSAGNTEAFFGQGTRLTVV.

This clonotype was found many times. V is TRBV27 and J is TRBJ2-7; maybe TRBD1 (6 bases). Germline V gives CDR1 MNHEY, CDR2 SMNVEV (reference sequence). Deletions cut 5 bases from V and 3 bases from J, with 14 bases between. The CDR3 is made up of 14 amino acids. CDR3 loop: CASSTVDSLYEQYF. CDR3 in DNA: TGTGCCAGCAGTACGGTGGACAGCCTCTACGAGCAGTACTTC.

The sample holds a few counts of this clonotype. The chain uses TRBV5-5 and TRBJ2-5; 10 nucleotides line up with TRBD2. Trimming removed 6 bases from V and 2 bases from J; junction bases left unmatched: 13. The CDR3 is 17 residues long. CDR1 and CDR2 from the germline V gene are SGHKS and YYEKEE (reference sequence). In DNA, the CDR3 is TGTGCCAGCAACCCTCTGCTACTAGCGGGAAGACAAGAGACCCAGTACTTC. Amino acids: CASNPLLLAGRQETQYF. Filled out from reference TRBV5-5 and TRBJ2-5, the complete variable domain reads DAGVTQSPTHLIKTRGQQVTLRCSPISGHKSVSWYQQVLGQGPQFIFQYYEKEERGRGNFPDRFSARQFPNYSSELNVNALLLGDSALYLCASNPLLLAGRQETQYFGPGTRLLVL.

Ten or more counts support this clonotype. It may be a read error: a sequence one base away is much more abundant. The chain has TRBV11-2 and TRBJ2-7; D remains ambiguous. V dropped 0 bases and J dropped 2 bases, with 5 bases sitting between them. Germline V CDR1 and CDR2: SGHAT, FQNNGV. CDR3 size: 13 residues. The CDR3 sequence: CASSLESAYEQYF. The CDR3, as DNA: TGTGCCAGCAGCTTAGAGTCGGCCTACGAGCAGTACTTC.

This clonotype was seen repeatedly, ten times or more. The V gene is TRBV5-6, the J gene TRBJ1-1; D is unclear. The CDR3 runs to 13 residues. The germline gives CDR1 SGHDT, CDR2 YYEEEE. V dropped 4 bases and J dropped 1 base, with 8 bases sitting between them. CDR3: CASSPKGNTEAFF. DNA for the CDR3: TGTGCCAGCAGCCCCAAGGGGAACACTGAAGCTTTCTTT.